The T cell receptor (beta chain) under discussion was sequenced for a study of blood T cell repertoires in COVID-19. Across the whole study: The cDNA or gDNA used as material had been derived from T cells, B-cell-depleted T cells, or PBMCs.

Repertoires were generated with immunoSEQ multiplex PCR, while TCRdb's copy carries only in-frame clones and drops some. The profile shows about 83,000 clones, around 90% of them singletons. V gave up 1 base and J gave up 7 bases; unmatched junction bases: 3. Germline CDR1 is SGHDN and CDR2 is FVKESK. CDR3 length equals 15 residues. Sequenced: peripheral blood. This sequence originates from a woman aged 50 to 60 with active or convalescent COVID-19. The chain uses TRBV14 and TRBJ1-4; 10 bases are a match to TRBD1. Here the CDR3 reads CASSQAGTGAEKLFF. CDR3 DNA: TGTGCCAGCAGCCAAGCCGGGACAGGGGCTGAAAAACTGTTTTTT.